Following are 16 T cell receptor beta chains from one sample sequenced in a study of T cell responses to AZD1222 COVID-19 vaccine. Produced via immunoSEQ multiplex PCR; TCRdb's table is partial and in-frame only. This repertoire shows 140,000 to 150,000 clones, about 93% found once; its top ten account for roughly 2%. The sample consisted of peripheral blood, taken on day 0 of AZD1222 vaccination. These receptors were collected from an adult in good health.

The rearrangement uses TRBV4-2 and TRBJ1-5, with D unresolved. Trimming shortened V by 0 bases and J by 2 bases, and 14 bases separated the two germline ends. The CDR3 runs to 17 residues. Germline V lookup: CDR1 LGHNA, CDR2 YNFKEQ. The CDR3: CASSQDLLARGNQPQHF. As DNA, the CDR3 is TGTGCCAGCAGCCAAGACCTCCTAGCAAGAGGCAATCAGCCCCAGCATTTT.

This clone was detected only a few times. This chain uses TRBV2 with TRBJ2-7; D not certain. CDR1 is SNHLY, CDR2 FYNNEI, per germline. V lost 7 bases to trimming and J lost 0 bases, with 10 bases between them. This CDR3 has 13 amino acids. CDR3 region: CASNPSFSYEQYF. CDR3 bases: TGTGCCAGCAACCCGTCATTCTCCTACGAGCAGTACTTC.

The V gene is TRBV5-1, the J gene TRBJ2-5; possible D gene TRBD2, 6 bases. Germline CDR1 reads SGHRS; CDR2 reads YFSETQ. V gave up 4 bases and J gave up 4 bases, with 14 bases separating them. There are 14 residues in the CDR3. CDR3 amino acids: CASSVGQGGETQYF. The CDR3 DNA follows: TGCGCCAGCAGCGTAGGGCAGGGAGGAGAGACCCAGTACTTC.

The J gene is TRBJ2-2, the V gene TRBV4-1, with 9 bases fitting TRBD1. The CDR3 sequence is 16 residues long. Losses at the gene ends were 2 bases for V and 0 bases for J; bases not matched to a gene: 1. From germline, CDR1 is MGHRA and CDR2 YSYEKL. The CDR3 bases are TGCGCCAGCAGCCAAAGGGACAGGGCGAACACCGGGGAGCTGTTTTTT. It translates to CASSQRDRANTGELFF.

The J gene is TRBJ2-5, the V gene TRBV4-1; D is ambiguous. V was trimmed by 0 bases and J by 0 bases, leaving 8 bases between them. There are 15 residues in the CDR3. Germline CDR1 MGHRA, CDR2 YSYEKL. As DNA, the CDR3 is TGCGCCAGCAGCCAAGATTCCCTGTACCAAGAGACCCAGTACTTC. Translation gives CASSQDSLYQETQYF.

The rearrangement uses TRBV3-1 (or the pseudogene TRBV3-2) and TRBJ2-5; D is perhaps TRBD2 (6 bases). The CDR3 is 12 residues long. Deletions cut 4 bases from V and 7 bases from J, with 10 bases between. Per the germline V gene, CDR1 is LGHDT and CDR2 is YNNKEL (reference sequence). The CDR3 here is CASSPWRVTQYF. CDR3 nucleotides: TGTGCCAGCAGCCCGTGGAGGGTGACCCAGTACTTC.

The CDR3 spells CASSLGQGNTIYF. Here the CDR3 DNA reads TGTGCCAGCAGTCTGGGACAGGGGAACACCATATATTTT. V gene TRBV27 combines with J gene TRBJ1-3; 10 nucleotides align to TRBD1. V was clipped by 5 bases and J by 7 bases; unmatched bases: 2. This CDR3 has 13 residues. Germline CDR1 MNHEY, CDR2 SMNVEV (reference sequence).

The V and J genes are TRBV30 and TRBJ1-4, with D unresolved. CDR1 is GTSNPN, CDR2 SVGIG, per germline (reference sequence). CDR3 length: 14 residues. Here the CDR3 reads CAILGPPSGEKLFF. The CDR3 DNA is TGTGCTATTCTTGGGCCCCCGTCGGGGGAAAAACTGTTTTTT.

This chain connects TRBV2 to TRBJ2-2, with D perhaps matching TRBD1 (5 bases). This CDR3 contains 14 residues. Trimming shortened V by 6 bases and J by 1 base, and 9 bases separated the two germline ends. The germline CDR1 and CDR2 sequences are SNHLY and FYNNEI. The CDR3 nucleotides are TGTGCCAGCAGATGGACACAGAACACCGGGGAGCTGTTTTTT. Translating gives CASRWTQNTGELFF.

V and J are TRBV27 and TRBJ1-6; 8 bases fit TRBD1. Germline assignment: CDR1 MNHEY and CDR2 SMNVEV (reference sequence). Trimming took 0 bases from V and 6 from J; bases not matched to a gene: 4. The CDR3 is 16 amino acids. This CDR3 is CASSLSLDRANSPLHF. The CDR3 DNA is TGTGCCAGCAGTTTATCCCTGGACAGGGCTAATTCACCCCTCCACTTT.

The chain employs TRBV7-3 and TRBJ2-3; D is unresolved. Germline CDR1 and CDR2: SGHTA and FQGTGA. The CDR3 has 13 residues. V lost 5 bases to trimming and J lost 2 bases, with 8 bases between them. DNA of the CDR3: TGTGCCAGCAGCCCTCAGATCACAGATACGCAGTATTTT. It encodes CASSPQITDTQYF.

This clone has only one observation. The chain recombines TRBV30 with TRBJ2-5; 8 positions agree with TRBD1. V shed 1 base, J shed 5 bases, and the junction held 9 bases outside the gene matches. The germline gives CDR1 GTSNPN, CDR2 SVGIG (reference sequence). CDR3 length equals 15 residues. The CDR3 coding sequence is TGTGCCTGGAGTGAGAGGGACAGGTTGAGGGAGACCCAGTACTTC. Translation: CAWSERDRLRETQYF.

The chain is built from TRBV28 and TRBJ2-7; 12 positions agree with TRBD1. Germline trimming cut 6 bases from V and 3 bases from J; bases unmatched to any gene: 6. The CDR3 loop spans 15 amino acids. Germline CDR1 MDHEN, CDR2 SYDVKM. The CDR3 DNA is TGTGCCAGCAGGGGCGGGACAGGGGGCAGCTACGAGCAGTACTTC. Its translation: CASRGGTGGSYEQYF.

The V and J genes are TRBV7-3 and TRBJ2-3, with TRBD2 matching over 11 bases. The germline V gene encodes CDR1 SGHTA and CDR2 FQGTGA. The CDR3 totals 15 residues. V was pared by 5 bases and J by 7 bases, with 8 bases of the junction left unmatched. CDR3 nucleotides: TGTGCCAGCAGCCTACTAGCGGGGGCCTCACATACGCAGTATTTT. It translates to CASSLLAGASHTQYF.

This rearrangement joins TRBV6-5 to TRBJ2-2; possibly TRBD1 for D (6 bases). This CDR3 has 15 amino acids. Trimming removed 3 bases from V and 4 bases from J, with 12 bases in between. Germline CDR1 and CDR2: MNHEY and SVGAGI. The CDR3 region has the DNA TGTGCCAGCAGTTATCTGGCAGGGGCCACCGGGGAGCTGTTTTTT. It is translated as CASSYLAGATGELFF.

This chain uses TRBV6-2 or TRBV6-3 with TRBJ1-2; possible D gene TRBD1, 6 bases. The germline gives CDR1 MNHEY, CDR2 SVGEGT. The V end was cut by 4 bases, the J end by 6 bases, with 24 bases between. The CDR3 sequence is 17 residues long. The chain's CDR3 is CASSSPPGAGVEDGYTF. CDR3 sequence (DNA): TGTGCCAGCAGTTCCCCGCCGGGGGCGGGGGTGGAAGATGGCTACACCTTC.